This TCR beta chain stems from a study of cytomegalovirus exposure and HLA in healthy donors. Primers for the PCR totalled 60 Vbeta and 13 Jbeta. Sequenced by immunoSEQ multiplex PCR; TCRdb stores in-frame clones only, minus some. Of roughly 220,000 clones detected, 65% to 85% appear once; the ten largest clones hold approximately 2.9%. From germline, CDR1 is SGHTA and CDR2 FQGNSA. The CDR3 is 13 residues long. V lost 6 bases to trimming and J lost 0 bases, with 9 bases between them. The material sequenced was PBMCs. The TCR sequence derives from a young man in good health and CMV-seronegative. The rearrangement links TRBV7-2 to TRBJ2-7; no definite D call. In DNA form, the CDR3 reads TGTGCCAGCAGGCGGCCGGACTCCTACGAGCAGTACTTC. The encoded protein is CASRRPDSYEQYF.